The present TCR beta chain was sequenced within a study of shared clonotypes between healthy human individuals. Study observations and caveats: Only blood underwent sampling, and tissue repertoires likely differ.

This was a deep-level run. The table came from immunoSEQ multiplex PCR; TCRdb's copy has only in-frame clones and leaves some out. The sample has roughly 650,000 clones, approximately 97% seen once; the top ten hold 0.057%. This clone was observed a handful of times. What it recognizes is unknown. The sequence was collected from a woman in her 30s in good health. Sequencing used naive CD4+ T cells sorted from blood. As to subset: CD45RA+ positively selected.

The CDR3 DNA is TGTGCCAGCAGCTTACAGGGGGGGAACTATGAGCAGTTCTTC. Encoded protein: CASSLQGGNYEQFF. This chain joins TRBV7-9 and TRBJ2-1, with D possibly called TRBD1 or TRBD2 (7 bases each). This CDR3 has 14 amino acids. V was shortened by 2 bases and J by 8 bases, with 13 bases between the two germline ends. CDR1 is SEHNR, CDR2 FQNEAQ, per germline (reference sequence).